This T cell receptor (beta chain) was identified during a study of OX40 agonist ivuxolimab in advanced cancers. General study points: The average count of expanded clones was higher among CD8+ T cells than among CD4+.

TCRdb keeps only in-frame clones here, not all; method: immunoSEQ multiplex PCR. The sample includes about 14,000 clones, approximately 77% of them seen just once. Note on this clone: Antigen specificity is unknown.

Germline CDR1 and CDR2: MNHEY and SMNVEV (reference sequence). V was clipped by 5 bases and J by 4 bases; unmatched bases: 2. The length of the CDR3 is 13 residues. The receptor was derived from an adult with an advanced solid tumor such as melanoma, head and neck, liver or kidney cancer. The sequencing used CD4+ or CD8+ T cells sorted from blood, collected in a trial of the OX40 agonist ivuxolimab. The V gene is TRBV27, the J gene TRBJ2-7; 10 bases align to TRBD2. The chain's CDR3 is CASSPAGGYEQYF. The CDR3 region has the DNA TGTGCCAGCAGTCCAGCGGGAGGGTACGAGCAGTACTTC.